One and the same sample provided the 2 T cell receptor beta chains below, sequenced in a study of T cells in localized non-small cell lung cancer. The method was immunoSEQ multiplex PCR; TCRdb's version includes in-frame clones alone and lacks a portion of them. The data show around 26,000 clones, 90% seen once. This material consisted of peripheral blood, taken before any cancer treatment. The receptors were gathered from a woman aged 40 to 75 with stage I lung adenocarcinoma.

The chain carries TRBV28 and TRBJ1-4, with 9 bases matching TRBD1. The V segment lost 7 bases and the J segment 6 bases; nucleotides outside the gene matches: 6. The CDR3 is 14 residues long. Germline V gene sequence: CDR1 MDHEN, CDR2 SYDVKM. The CDR3 sequence: CASTLTGGDEKLFF. CDR3 DNA sequence: TGTGCCAGCACCCTGACAGGGGGTGATGAAAAACTGTTTTTT.

The V call is TRBV7-9, the J call TRBJ2-4; 7 bases align to TRBD2. This CDR3 is built from 18 residues. The V gene end was trimmed by 5 bases and the J gene end by 0 bases; junction bases not matched to a gene: 13. Germline loops: CDR1 SEHNR, CDR2 FQNEAQ (reference sequence). The CDR3: CASSPSFGGDLAKNIQYF. The CDR3 nucleotides are TGTGCCAGCAGCCCATCTTTTGGGGGGGACCTAGCCAAAAACATTCAGTACTTC.